Listed below are T cell receptor beta chains from one sample, sequenced in a study of regulatory T cells in long-lasting Graves disease. MiXCR was run by TCRdb on the multiplex PCR reads, yielding one entry per CDR3 protein. Among hundreds of thousands of distinct CDR3 sequences listed, 16% were seen once. These data are also associated with another study on T cells in Graves' hyperthyroidism and ophthalmopathy.

Material: peripheral blood mononuclear cells (PBMCs), obtained at new diagnosis, from a patient treated with antithyroid drugs. These receptors all come from a man in his forties with Graves disease. The CDR3 runs from the conserved cysteine through the conserved F or W. A D gene is named only where the DNA matches it firmly. The size field is filled for only some rows; it gives once, few, many or a size class.

cdr3_nt,cdr3_aa,v_call,j_call,d_call,clone_size
TGTGCCACCAGCAGAGGCGCTATCGGGGAGACCCAGTACTTC,CATSRGAIGETQYF,TRBV15,TRBJ2-5,-,-
TGTGCCACCAGTGATCCCCTCGTCCCCACCGTAGACAGGCAGAACACTGAAGCTTTCTTT,CATSDPLVPTVDRQNTEAFF,TRBV24-1,TRBJ1-1,-,many
TGTGCCAGCAGTTTCTGGCTCTCTGGAAACACCATATATTTT,CASSFWLSGNTIYF,TRBV12-3/TRBV12-4,TRBJ1-3,-,-
TGCAGTGCTAGAGCTGGGGGCAACACAGATACGCAGTATTTT,CSARAGGNTDTQYF,TRBV20-1,TRBJ2-3,-,many
TGTGCCAGCAGCTTAATCTCCCGTGATACGCAGTATTTT,CASSLISRDTQYF,TRBV7-8,TRBJ2-3,-,many
TGCGCCAGCAGCTTGGCCCAGGTAGCGGGTAATGAGCAGTTCTTC,CASSLAQVAGNEQFF,TRBV5-1,TRBJ2-1,TRBD2,-
TGTGCCAGCAGCCTAAGGGGACTAGCGGGGACTCCCGGGGAGCTGTTTTTT,CASSLRGLAGTPGELFF,TRBV3-1,TRBJ2-2,TRBD2,-
TGCAGCGTAGCAGGGGCTGGAAACACCATATATTTT,CSVAGAGNTIYF,TRBV29-1,TRBJ1-3,-,-
TGTGCCAGCAGGGGTTCGACAGGGGGTTTTCAAGAGACCCAGTACTTC,CASRGSTGGFQETQYF,TRBV6-1,TRBJ2-5,TRBD1,few
TGCAGTGCTAGAGATCTACTAGCGGGTGAAACCTACGAGCAGTACTTC,CSARDLLAGETYEQYF,TRBV20-1,TRBJ2-7,TRBD2,many
TGTGCCAGCAGTTTAAGGTCCTATAGCGGGGGGGCTGTGACAGATACGCAGTATTTT,CASSLRSYSGGAVTDTQYF,TRBV27,TRBJ2-3,TRBD2,many
TGTGCCAGCAGTACGGCGGGGCGCCCAGAGACCCAGTACTTC,CASSTAGRPETQYF,TRBV6-1,TRBJ2-5,-,-
TGTGCCAGCAGTGTCGGGACTCTGGATCAGCCCCAGCATTTT,CASSVGTLDQPQHF,TRBV2,TRBJ1-5,-,many
TGTGCCAGCCAGGAGCAGGGGCGGTACGAGCAGTACTTC,CASQEQGRYEQYF,TRBV28,TRBJ2-7,-,-
TGTGCCAGCTCACCGAGCGGGGGGACTTCGAATGAGCAGTTCTTC,CASSPSGGTSNEQFF,TRBV18,TRBJ2-1,TRBD2,many
TGTGCCTGGAGCCCCGGGAATCTACACATGAACACTGAAGCTTTCTTT,CAWSPGNLHMNTEAFF,TRBV30,TRBJ1-1,-,many
TGCAGCGGGACTAGCCGGATAACTTACAATGAGCAGTTCTTC,CSGTSRITYNEQFF,TRBV20-1,TRBJ2-1,TRBD2,-
TGTGCCAGCAGCCCCGCCCTAGGTTACGAGCAGTACTTC,CASSPALGYEQYF,TRBV4-2,TRBJ2-7,-,few
TGTGCCATCAGGGGACTAGCGGGGTCCACCGGGGAGCTGTTTTTT,CAIRGLAGSTGELFF,TRBV10-3,TRBJ2-2,TRBD2,-
TGTGCCAGCAAGGCGGTGCAAGAGACCCAGTACTTC,CASKAVQETQYF,TRBV2,TRBJ2-5,-,many
TGTGCCAGCAGCACCGTGCGACAGAGCTCCTACAATGAGCAGTTCTTC,CASSTVRQSSYNEQFF,TRBV11-2,TRBJ2-1,-,-